The source of this T cell receptor beta chain is a study of blood T cell repertoires in COVID-19. Looking at the study overall: The analysed material was cDNA or gDNA that came from T cells, B-cell-depleted T cells, or PBMCs.

Germline V gene sequence: CDR1 MNHEY, CDR2 SVGAGI. This CDR3 is 14 amino acids long. The V segment lost 8 bases and the J segment 8 bases; nucleotides outside the gene matches: 12. Sequencing was performed with immunoSEQ multiplex PCR; in TCRdb, only in-frame clones are kept and a portion is missing. The sample shows more than 80,000 clones, approximately 83% of them seen only once. This chain joins TRBV6-5 and TRBJ1-5, with TRBD1 matching 7 bases. The material sequenced was peripheral blood. The TCR originated in a woman older than 75 with active or convalescent COVID-19. The CDR3 bases are TGTGCCAGCCGGGACAGAAGACCCTTAGAGCCCCAGCATTTT. It specifies CASRDRRPLEPQHF.